Listed here is a single T cell receptor beta chain. This CDR3 region has 14 residues. Germline loops: CDR1 LNHDA, CDR2 SQIVND (reference sequence). The ends lost 5 bases at V and 8 bases at J; junction bases unmatched: 7. The data belong to a study of T cell responses to AZD1222 COVID-19 vaccine. The protocol was immunoSEQ multiplex PCR, while the TCRdb copy is restricted to in-frame clones and leaves out a portion. The sample consists of 100,000 to 150,000 clones, about 93% of them appearing once. The source was peripheral blood, collected on day 0 of AZD1222 vaccination. The TCR comes from an adult in good health. This chain links TRBV19 with TRBJ2-1, with TRBD2 matching over 9 bases. The CDR3, as DNA: TGTGCCAGTAGTCCCCAGGCGGGAGGGGATGAGCAGTTCTTC. This sequence encodes CASSPQAGGDEQFF.